This paragraph reports one T cell receptor (beta chain). This specimen belongs to a study of blood T cell repertoires in COVID-19. Study background: T cells, B-cell-depleted T cells, or PBMCs supplied cDNA or gDNA.

CDR3 length equals 18 residues. Germline V gives CDR1 MNHEY, CDR2 SMNVEV (reference sequence). The V segment lost 8 bases and the J segment 6 bases; nucleotides outside the gene matches: 17. Some clones are missing from TCRdb's copy, which holds only in-frame ones; the method was immunoSEQ multiplex PCR. This table has approximately 380,000 clones, roughly 85% appearing once. Sequencing was carried out using peripheral blood. This clonotype originated in a woman between 18 and 29 years old with acute or convalescent COVID-19. The chain has TRBV27 and TRBJ2-2, with 11 bases aligning to TRBD2. The DNA for the CDR3 is TGTGCCAGCCCGATTAGCGGGAGGGCGTGGTTCTCTCCCGGGGAGCTGTTTTTT. This codes for CASPISGRAWFSPGELFF.